Shown below are 21 T cell receptor beta chains from a single sample sequenced in a study of cytomegalovirus exposure and HLA in healthy donors. Use of 60 Vbeta and 13 Jbeta primers characterized the PCR. Clones were sequenced by immunoSEQ multiplex PCR, and TCRdb holds only the in-frame ones, with some missing. The sample contains about 210,000 clones, more than 75% of which appear only once. Specimen: PBMCs. The receptors here all came from a girl aged 2-10 years in good health and CMV-seronegative.

V is TRBV7-9 and J is TRBJ2-5; 7 nucleotides line up with TRBD1. Trimming cost V 3 bases and J 1 base; bases outside gene matches: 2. This CDR3 comprises 14 residues. Germline V gene data show CDR1 as SEHNR and CDR2 as FQNEAQ (reference sequence). CDR3 loop: CASSLGQPQETQYF. For the CDR3, the DNA is TGTGCCAGCAGCTTGGGACAGCCCCAAGAGACCCAGTACTTC.

The V call is TRBV6-1, the J call TRBJ1-2, with TRBD1 as a possible D gene (6 bases). V dropped 1 base and J dropped 4 bases, with 13 bases sitting between them. CDR3 length: 15 amino acids. Germline CDR1 MNHNS, CDR2 SASEGT. This chain's CDR3 is CASSEDWGRRYGYTF. Here the CDR3 DNA reads TGTGCCAGCAGTGAAGATTGGGGGCGCCGCTATGGCTACACCTTC.

The chain couples TRBV7-9 to TRBJ2-1, with 10 bases identical to TRBD2. V lost 2 bases, J lost 2 bases, and 9 bases stayed unmatched. This CDR3 is 18 amino acids long. Per germline, CDR1 SEHNR and CDR2 FQNEAQ (reference sequence). CDR3 amino acids: CASSLSASGSWAYNEQFF. Here the CDR3 DNA reads TGTGCCAGCAGCTTAAGTGCTAGCGGGAGCTGGGCCTACAATGAGCAGTTCTTC.

The CDR3 reads CAISEQERQDINTEAFF. In nucleotides, the CDR3 is TGTGCCATCAGCGAACAAGAAAGACAGGACATCAACACTGAAGCTTTCTTT. The V call is TRBV10-3, the J call TRBJ1-1; maybe TRBD1 (6 bases). Trimming took off 6 bases at V and 2 bases at J, with 22 bases between the two ends. Germline loops: CDR1 ENHRY, CDR2 SYGVKD. The CDR3 is 17 residues long.

This sequence joins TRBV29-1 and TRBJ2-1, with 12 bases that match TRBD2. The CDR3 has 18 amino acids. V lost 7 bases and J lost 6; bases outside the gene matches: 19. From germline, CDR1 is SQVTM and CDR2 ANQGSEA. The CDR3 DNA reads as TGCAGCGGACAATTACTAGCGGGAGGAGGTTCCCCCACCAATGAGCAGTTCTTC. It specifies CSGQLLAGGGSPTNEQFF.

This chain joins TRBV6-6 and TRBJ2-7, with 8 bases lining up with TRBD1. Germline values: CDR1 MNHNY, CDR2 SVGAGI (reference sequence). The CDR3 is 15 amino acids. V dropped 0 bases and J dropped 6; count of bases not matched to a gene: 7. CDR3 region: CASSYSAGGSSEQYF. The CDR3 DNA reads TGTGCCAGCAGTTACTCGGCAGGGGGCTCTTCCGAGCAGTACTTC.

Concerning this clone itself: Other DNA sequences in this sample translate to the same CDR3. The rearrangement joins TRBV12-5 to TRBJ2-3, with 11 positions matching TRBD2. In germline, CDR1 is LGHNT, CDR2 FRNRAP. V trimming: 1 base; J trimming: 7 bases; junction bases outside the gene matches: 10. This CDR3 has 17 residues. The CDR3 protein is CASGLGIAGGVYNTQYF. In nucleotides, the CDR3 is TGTGCTAGTGGTTTGGGGATAGCGGGGGGGGTGTATAATACGCAGTATTTT.

Points on this clone: The junction and the germline gene differ at one end; a read error may be behind it. CDR3 sequence: CASRGTGMAPRNF. The CDR3, as DNA: TGTGCCAGTAGGGGGACTGGCATGGCACCCCGCAACTTC. This chain links TRBV19 with TRBJ2-7, with D perhaps TRBD2 (6 bases). This CDR3 is built from 13 residues. From germline, CDR1 is LNHDA and CDR2 SQIVND (reference sequence).

This clone was seen a single time. This chain uses TRBV4-1 with TRBJ1-2; 7 nucleotides align to TRBD1. This CDR3 contains 14 residues. V shed 3 bases and J 8 bases; nucleotides not matched to a gene: 9. CDR1 is MGHRA and CDR2 is YSYEKL in the germline V gene. In nucleotides, the CDR3 is TGCGCCAGCAGCCAGGCCAGGGGGACACGAGGCTACACCTTC. Translating gives CASSQARGTRGYTF.

The chain has TRBV11-2 and TRBJ2-2, with TRBD2 matching 7 bases. The CDR3 runs to 19 residues. Trimming took 6 bases from V and 6 from J; bases not matched to a gene: 22. Germline V gene sequence: CDR1 SGHAT, CDR2 FQNNGV. Here the CDR3 DNA reads TGTGCCAGCAGTCCGGGGACCCCCCAGTTCGGAGCGGGATCCGGGGAGCTGTTTTTT. This translates into CASSPGTPQFGAGSGELFF.

The chain has TRBV2 and TRBJ2-4; 7 nucleotides agree with TRBD1. V shed 9 bases, J shed 0 bases, and the junction held 11 bases outside the gene matches. The germline gives CDR1 SNHLY, CDR2 FYNNEI. The CDR3 extends over 16 amino acids. CDR3 nucleotides: TGTGCCAGTGTTAGGGACAGCGGCGTAGCCAAAAACATTCAGTACTTC. It specifies CASVRDSGVAKNIQYF.

The rearrangement links TRBV6-1 to TRBJ2-7, with TRBD1 matching over 9 bases. The junction had 2 bases not matched to a gene; V was cut back by 6 bases and J by 2 bases. Germline assignment: CDR1 MNHNS and CDR2 SASEGT. The CDR3 runs 13 residues. The CDR3 is CASRDRGAYEQYF. CDR3 coding DNA: TGTGCCAGCAGGGACAGGGGTGCCTACGAGCAGTACTTC.

The J gene is TRBJ2-7, the V gene TRBV19; D perhaps matches TRBD1 (6 bases). The CDR3 covers 14 residues. Per germline, CDR1 LNHDA and CDR2 SQIVND (reference sequence). Deletions cut 3 bases from V and 6 bases from J, with 15 bases between. CDR3 residues: CASSIQGGLVEQYF. Written as DNA, the CDR3 is TGTGCCAGTAGTATCCAAGGGGGTCTGGTCGAGCAGTACTTC.

CDR3: CASSQGTGQANYEQYF. The CDR3 bases are TGTGCCAGCAGCCAAGGGACGGGACAGGCTAACTACGAGCAGTACTTC. The chain couples TRBV4-2 to TRBJ2-7; TRBD1 agrees at 8 bases. The V gene end was trimmed by 1 base and the J gene end by 3 bases; junction bases not matched to a gene: 8. Germline loops: CDR1 LGHNA, CDR2 YNFKEQ. The CDR3 is made up of 16 amino acids.

The chain uses TRBV28 and TRBJ1-3, with a tentative D call TRBD1 (5 bases). CDR3 length equals 13 residues. Germline CDR1 and CDR2: MDHEN and SYDVKM. Trimming shortened V by 3 bases and J by 4 bases, and 7 bases separated the two germline ends. In nucleotides, the CDR3 is TGTGCCAGCAGTTTCGGGGGGGGAAACACCATATATTTT. Its translation: CASSFGGGNTIYF.

The rearrangement uses TRBV7-3 and TRBJ2-7, with 8 positions matching TRBD2. This CDR3 contains 15 residues. V was clipped by 2 bases and J by 1 base; unmatched bases: 4. Germline V CDR1 and CDR2: SGHTA, FQGTGA. CDR3 DNA sequence: TGTGCCAGCAGCTTAGTTCCGGGGGGGTCCTACGAGCAGTACTTC. Residues: CASSLVPGGSYEQYF.

A single count supports this clone. This chain uses TRBV5-1 with TRBJ2-5; unclear D gene. V was pared by 0 bases and J by 5 bases, with 5 bases between. From germline, CDR1 is SGHRS and CDR2 YFSETQ. This CDR3 spans 12 amino acids. The CDR3 DNA reads as TGCGCCAGCAGCTTGGCCCGGGAGACCCAGTACTTC. This encodes CASSLARETQYF.

The chain couples TRBV4-1 to TRBJ1-4; no reliable D call. CDR1 and CDR2 from the germline V gene are MGHRA and YSYEKL. The CDR3 is made up of 17 amino acids. Trimming shortened V by 3 bases and J by 0 bases, and 14 bases separated the two germline ends. CDR3 loop: CASSQTPYSATNEKLFF. As DNA, the CDR3 is TGCGCCAGCAGCCAGACCCCTTACAGTGCAACTAATGAAAAACTGTTTTTT.

The rearrangement joins TRBV15 to TRBJ1-2; maybe TRBD1 (5 bases). Per the germline V gene, CDR1 is LNHNV and CDR2 is YYDKDF (reference sequence). This CDR3 region has 13 residues. V was shortened by 0 bases and J by 5 bases, with 7 bases between the two germline ends. CDR3 in DNA: TGTGCCACCAGCAGAGATCGGGGGTATGGCTACACCTTC. Translation: CATSRDRGYGYTF.

V and J are TRBV19 and TRBJ1-2; 7 nucleotides agree with TRBD1. There are 12 residues in the CDR3. Germline V gene lookup returns CDR1 LNHDA and CDR2 SQIVND (reference sequence). V shed 9 bases, J shed 8 bases, and the junction held 9 bases outside the gene matches. This CDR3 is CASIQGKRGYTF. In DNA form, the CDR3 reads TGTGCCAGCATACAGGGGAAGCGGGGCTACACCTTC.

This clone was picked up one time. This chain joins TRBV6-6 and TRBJ2-5; tentative D call: TRBD2 (5 bases). V dropped 6 bases and J dropped 0 bases, with 11 bases sitting between them. The CDR3 runs 14 residues. The germline V gene encodes CDR1 MNHNY and CDR2 SVGAGI (reference sequence). CDR3 DNA: TGTGCCAGCAGACTTCGAGGGTACCAAGAGACCCAGTACTTC. Its translation is CASRLRGYQETQYF.